This T cell receptor beta chain was documented in a study of identical twins. This clonotype showed up many times. Its target is not known. Findings and limits, study-wide: Out-of-frame alpha sequences shared between twins exhibited an excess of low generation probability.

TCRdb used MiXCR to reprocess the 5' RACE reads, holding one entry per CDR3 protein. The table has about 890,000 distinct CDR3 sequences, roughly 12% seen once. This same sample was also taken into another study, of yellow fever vaccine responses in identical twins.

Sequencing was done on a sample of PBMCs. The clonotype originates from a woman aged 18-29 years in good health.

CDR3 sequence (DNA): TGCGCCAGCAGCCCGGGACTAGCGATCTACTTC. This codes for CASSPGLAIYF. The rearrangement joins TRBV5-1 to TRBJ2-7; 10 nucleotides match TRBD2. CDR1 and CDR2 (germline): SGHRS, YFSETQ. J lost 13 bases, V lost 4 bases, and 5 bases had no gene match. The CDR3 is 11 amino acids.